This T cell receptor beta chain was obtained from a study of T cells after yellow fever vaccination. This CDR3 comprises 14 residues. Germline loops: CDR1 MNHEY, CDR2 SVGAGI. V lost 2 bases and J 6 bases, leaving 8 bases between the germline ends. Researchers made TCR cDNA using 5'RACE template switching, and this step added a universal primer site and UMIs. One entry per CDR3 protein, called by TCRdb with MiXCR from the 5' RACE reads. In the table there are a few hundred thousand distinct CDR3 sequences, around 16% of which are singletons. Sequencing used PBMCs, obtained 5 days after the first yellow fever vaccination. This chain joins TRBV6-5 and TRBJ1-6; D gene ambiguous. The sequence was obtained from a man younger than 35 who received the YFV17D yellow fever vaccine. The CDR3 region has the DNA TGTGCCAGCAGTTACATTACAAGTAATTCACCCCTCCACTTT. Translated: CASSYITSNSPLHF.